The 23 T cell receptor beta chains in this list originate from one sample, sequenced in a study of radiation and T cells in renal cell carcinoma. Assay used: immunoSEQ multiplex PCR; TCRdb lists only in-frame clones, some missing. This sample has just over 15,000 clones, with about 64% found just once. Treatment described: 15 Gy SBRT to primary tumor, nephrectomy 4 weeks later. The source material was tumor tissue, sampled from a patient whose treatment included radiotherapy and nephrectomy. Receptors originate from a woman aged 70 to 79 with renal cell carcinoma.

The rearrangement joins TRBV27 to TRBJ2-7; D possibly corresponds to TRBD2 (6 bases). CDR3 length: 17 residues. V was cut by 3 bases and J by 7 bases, with 25 bases left in between. Per the germline V gene, CDR1 is MNHEY and CDR2 is SMNVEV (reference sequence). In nucleotides, the CDR3 is TGTGCCAGCAGTTTCGACTACGGGACTCCTATCTACGAGGAGCAGTACTTC. Residues: CASSFDYGTPIYEEQYF.

The chain couples TRBV6-6 to TRBJ2-2; D uncertain. There are 14 residues in the CDR3. Germline CDR1 and CDR2: MNHNY and SVGAGI (reference sequence). V lost 0 bases and J 4 bases, leaving 6 bases between the germline ends. The CDR3 bases are TGTGCCAGCAGTTACTCACAGCTCACCGGGGAGCTGTTTTTT. Encoded protein: CASSYSQLTGELFF.

The V call is TRBV27, the J call TRBJ2-3; D unclear. The germline V gene encodes CDR1 MNHEY and CDR2 SMNVEV (reference sequence). This CDR3 spans 14 amino acids. Trimming took off 3 bases at V and 3 bases at J, with 10 bases between the two ends. The CDR3 DNA sequence: TGTGCCAGCAGTTTCGAAGACGGGACAGATACGCAGTATTTT. It yields the protein CASSFEDGTDTQYF.

This clone was picked up a small number of times. The gene calls are TRBV6-5 and TRBJ2-7; 9 positions match TRBD1. CDR1 is MNHEY, CDR2 SVGAGI, per germline. The CDR3 totals 13 residues. V lost 6 bases and J lost 4; bases outside the gene matches: 4. The CDR3 sequence: CASSRTGAYEQYF. Written as DNA, the CDR3 is TGTGCCAGCAGCCGGACAGGGGCGTACGAGCAGTACTTC.

This clone came up once. J is TRBJ2-3 and V is TRBV7-6; 9 nucleotides align to TRBD1. CDR1 SGHVS and CDR2 FNYEAQ come from the germline V gene. The CDR3 is made up of 17 amino acids. With V trimmed by 1 base and J by 1 base, 6 bases remained unmatched. CDR3 protein: CASSLVPRQGGTDTQYF. Written as DNA, the CDR3 is TGTGCCAGCAGCTTAGTGCCCCGACAGGGGGGCACAGATACGCAGTATTTT.

The chain couples TRBV6-6 to TRBJ2-1; 10 bases agree with TRBD2. The V segment lost 6 bases and the J segment 6 bases; nucleotides outside the gene matches: 8. Germline CDR1 reads MNHNY; CDR2 reads SVGAGI (reference sequence). This CDR3 is 15 amino acids long. CDR3 sequence: CASSPSSGRSNEQFF. DNA of the CDR3: TGTGCCAGCAGCCCCTCTAGCGGGAGATCCAATGAGCAGTTCTTC.

This sequence joins TRBV7-6 and TRBJ2-5; the D gene could be TRBD1 or TRBD2 (5 bases each). Germline values: CDR1 SGHVS, CDR2 FNYEAQ. This CDR3 has 14 residues. The V end was cut by 5 bases, the J end by 5 bases, with 15 bases between. The CDR3 DNA sequence: TGTGCCAGCAGCCCCCGAGGGGCCTGGGAGACCCAGTACTTC. Its protein is CASSPRGAWETQYF.

The rearrangement uses TRBV7-9 and TRBJ2-1, with D maybe TRBD1 (6 bases). This CDR3 is 16 amino acids long. Germline CDR1 SEHNR, CDR2 FQNEAQ (reference sequence). V was trimmed by 1 base and J by 8 bases, leaving 18 bases between them. CDR3 residues: CASSLVQGALVDEQFF. The CDR3 nucleotides read TGTGCCAGCAGCTTAGTACAGGGCGCCCTCGTCGATGAGCAGTTCTTC.

Sample share makes this clone medium-sized. The V and J genes are TRBV11-2 and TRBJ1-4; 8 bases are shared with TRBD1. This CDR3 has 15 amino acids. V gave up 0 bases and J gave up 6 bases; unmatched junction bases: 3. CDR1 and CDR2 (germline): SGHAT, FQNNGV. The CDR3, as DNA: TGTGCCAGCAGCTTAGAAGCAGGGGGCGATGAAAAACTGTTTTTT. Protein sequence: CASSLEAGGDEKLFF.

The J gene is TRBJ1-5, the V gene TRBV6-6; 7 nucleotides line up with TRBD1. The germline V gene has CDR1 MNHNY and CDR2 SVGAGI (reference sequence). The CDR3 length is 15 residues. J was trimmed by 5 bases and V by 2 bases; bases with no gene match: 6. The CDR3 protein is CASSYPRQGYQPQHF. In nucleotides, the CDR3 is TGTGCCAGCAGTTACCCCCGACAGGGCTATCAGCCCCAGCATTTT.

J is TRBJ2-7 and V is TRBV27; 10 bases are shared with TRBD1. This CDR3 is built from 15 residues. Germline values: CDR1 MNHEY, CDR2 SMNVEV (reference sequence). J gave up 4 bases and V 0 bases, and 3 bases lay outside the gene matches. CDR3 amino acids: CASSLSRQGAYEQYF. CDR3 sequence (DNA): TGTGCCAGCAGTTTATCGAGACAGGGGGCTTACGAGCAGTACTTC.

This sequence joins TRBV19 and TRBJ1-2, with 8 nucleotides matching TRBD1. V lost 9 bases and J lost 3; bases outside the gene matches: 9. CDR3 length: 14 residues. Germline V gene data show CDR1 as LNHDA and CDR2 as SQIVND (reference sequence). As DNA, the CDR3 is TGTGCCAGCTCGCCGGACAGGGTGGACTATGGCTACACCTTC. Residues: CASSPDRVDYGYTF.

Relative to its sample, this clone is medium-sized (0.01 to 0.1%). This chain joins TRBV9 and TRBJ2-3, with no clear D. Trimming removed 3 bases at V and 6 bases at J, with 14 bases between. CDR3 length: 14 residues. Germline CDR1 reads SGDLS; CDR2 reads YYNGEE. In DNA, the CDR3 is TGTGCCAGCAGCGACCCTGGGGTTCAGGATACGCAGTATTTT. Encoded protein: CASSDPGVQDTQYF. Supplemented by reference TRBV9 and TRBJ2-3, the full variable domain reads DSGVTQTPKHLITATGQRVTLRCSPRSGDLSVYWYQQSLDQGLQFLIQYYNGEERAKGNILERFSAQQFPDLHSELNLSSLELGDSALYFCASSDPGVQDTQYFGPGTRLTVL.

The gene calls are TRBV4-3 and TRBJ2-1; D possibly corresponds to TRBD2 (5 bases). The CDR3 totals 15 residues. Germline V gene data show CDR1 as LGHNA and CDR2 as YSLEER. Trimming took off 1 base at V and 0 bases at J, with 7 bases between the two ends. The CDR3 here is CASSQVANSYNEQFF. The CDR3 DNA reads as TGCGCCAGCAGCCAAGTAGCGAACTCCTACAATGAGCAGTTCTTC.

The V call is TRBV21-1, the J call TRBJ2-7; the DNA was not used to check the table's D call, TRBD2. TRBV21-1 has pseudogene status. The CDR3 extends over 13 amino acids. CDR3 sequence: CASSKVERDEQYF. Here the CDR3 DNA reads TGTGCCAGCAGCAAAGTCGAGCGCGACGAGCAGTACTTC.

The chain joins TRBV10-2 to TRBJ2-1, with 9 bases lining up with TRBD2. CDR1 and CDR2 (germline): WSHSY, SAAADI. The CDR3 has 17 residues. Germline trimming cut 0 bases from V and 2 bases from J; bases unmatched to any gene: 5. CDR3 bases: TGCGCCAGCAGTGAGTCGCCTAGCGGGGACGCCTACAATGAGCAGTTCTTC. Amino acid sequence: CASSESPSGDAYNEQFF.

The chain recombines TRBV14 with TRBJ2-1, with a possible D match to TRBD2 (6 bases). Germline lookup yields CDR1 SGHDN and CDR2 FVKESK. The CDR3 length is 16 residues. Trimming removed 1 base at V and 2 bases at J, with 12 bases between. CDR3 nucleotide sequence: TGTGCCAGCAGCCAAGTGGGGGTAGCGGCCTACAATGAGCAGTTCTTC. Protein sequence: CASSQVGVAAYNEQFF. The variable domain in full, with the rest retrieved from reference TRBV14 and TRBJ2-1, is EAGVTQFPSHSVIEKGQTVTLRCDPISGHDNLYWYRRVMGKEIKFLLHFVKESKQDESGMPNNRFLAERTGGTYSTLKVQPAELEDSGVYFCASSQVGVAAYNEQFFGPGTRLTVL.

Written as DNA, the CDR3 is TGTGCCAGCAGCTCCGGGGGCCACGAGCAGTACTTC. Amino acids: CASSSGGHEQYF. The chain carries TRBV7-9 and TRBJ2-7; tentatively, D is TRBD1 or TRBD2 (6 bases each). CDR1 and CDR2 from the germline V gene are SEHNR and FQNEAQ (reference sequence). V lost 4 bases and J 5 bases, leaving 9 bases between the germline ends. The CDR3 totals 12 residues.

The table lists this clone with a few counts. J is TRBJ2-7 and V is TRBV4-3; 7 positions agree with TRBD1. This CDR3 comprises 16 residues. Looked up from germline, CDR1 is LGHNA and CDR2 is YSLEER. Unmatched junction bases numbered 8, after V lost 0 bases and J lost 3 bases. The DNA for the CDR3 is TGCGCCAGCAGCCAAGAGGCCCGAGACAGGGACTACGAGCAGTACTTC. This encodes CASSQEARDRDYEQYF.

This clone was counted only a few times. The chain uses TRBV4-1 and TRBJ2-7; 13 bases match TRBD2. CDR1 and CDR2 from the germline V gene are MGHRA and YSYEKL. Unmatched junction bases numbered 5, after V lost 3 bases and J lost 3 bases. The CDR3 length is 16 residues. The CDR3 region has the DNA TGCGCCAGCAGCCACTTACTAGCGGGGGGGATCTACGAGCAGTACTTC. Translation gives CASSHLLAGGIYEQYF.

The chain links TRBV7-9 to TRBJ1-5; 7 bases are shared with TRBD1. Looked up from germline, CDR1 is SEHNR and CDR2 is FQNEAQ (reference sequence). V was pared by 5 bases and J by 2 bases, with 9 bases of the junction left unmatched. The CDR3 is 16 residues long. As DNA, the CDR3 is TGTGCCAGCAGCCTCCAGACAGGGTCTGGCAATCAGCCCCAGCATTTT. This sequence encodes CASSLQTGSGNQPQHF.

This sequence joins TRBV14 and TRBJ2-5; 10 bases line up with TRBD1. V shed 3 bases and J 4 bases; nucleotides not matched to a gene: 8. There are 16 residues in the CDR3. Per the germline V gene, CDR1 is SGHDN and CDR2 is FVKESK. CDR3 nucleotide sequence: TGTGCCAGCAGCCAGGGTGACAGGGGGCTAGGAGAGACCCAGTACTTC. Translation: CASSQGDRGLGETQYF.

CDR3 nucleotide sequence: TGTGCCAGCAGCTCGACGGGAAGCTCCTACGAGCAGTACTTC. It codes for CASSSTGSSYEQYF. This chain uses TRBV7-3 with TRBJ2-7, with D possibly TRBD2 on 5 matching bases. V gave up 4 bases and J gave up 0 bases, with 10 bases separating them. Germline V gene sequence: CDR1 SGHTA, CDR2 FQGTGA. The CDR3 length is 14 residues.